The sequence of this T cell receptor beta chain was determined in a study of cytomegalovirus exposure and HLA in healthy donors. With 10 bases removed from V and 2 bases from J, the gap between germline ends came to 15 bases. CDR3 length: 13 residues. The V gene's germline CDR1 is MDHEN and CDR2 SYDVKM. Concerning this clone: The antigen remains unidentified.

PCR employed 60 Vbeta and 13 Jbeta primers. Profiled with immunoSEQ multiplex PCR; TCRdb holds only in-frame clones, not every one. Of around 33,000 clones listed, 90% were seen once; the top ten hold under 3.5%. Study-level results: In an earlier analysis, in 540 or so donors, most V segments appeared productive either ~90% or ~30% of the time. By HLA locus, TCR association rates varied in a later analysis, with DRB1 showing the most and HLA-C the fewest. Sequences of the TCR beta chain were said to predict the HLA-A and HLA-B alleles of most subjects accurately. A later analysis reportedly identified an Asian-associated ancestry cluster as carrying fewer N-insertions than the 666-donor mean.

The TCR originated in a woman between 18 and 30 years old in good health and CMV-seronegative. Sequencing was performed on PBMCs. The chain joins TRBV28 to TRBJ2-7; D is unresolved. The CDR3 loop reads CAIRARHTYEQYF. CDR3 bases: TGTGCCATCCGAGCGAGGCATACCTACGAGCAGTACTTC.